These T cell receptor beta chains were read from a single sample in a study of T-cell memory formation after mild COVID-19. TCRdb used MiXCR to reprocess the 5' RACE reads, holding one entry per CDR3 protein. This repertoire shows about 190,000 distinct CDR3 sequences, 20% to 25% found once; its top ten account for approximately 22%. Sequencing used PBMCs or a T cell subset sorted from them (not recorded which). Receptor source: an adult woman who had mild COVID-19 (a few samples of this study predate the infection). Cell type and time point are not known. Both conserved end residues are part of each CDR3. D genes are given only for firm matches. Only part of the rows carry a size: once, few, many, or a class if the clone is expanded.

size	D	V	J	CDR3	DNA
NA	NA	TRBV20-1	TRBJ1-2	CSARVLGQGMSYGYTF	TGCAGTGCCAGAGTGTTGGGTCAGGGGATGAGCTATGGCTACACCTTC
few	NA	TRBV29-1	TRBJ1-1	CSVVGKGAFF	TGCAGCGTTGTGGGGAAAGGAGCTTTCTTT
few	NA	TRBV7-9	TRBJ2-7	CASSLAGQALSYEQYF	TGTGCCAGCAGCTTAGCGGGGCAGGCGCTCTCCTACGAGCAGTACTTC
NA	TRBD1	TRBV9	TRBJ1-2	CASSHAGQPNYGYTF	TGTGCCAGCAGCCACGCGGGACAGCCCAACTATGGCTACACCTTC
few	NA	TRBV10-3	TRBJ1-6	CAISALEGRNNSPLHF	TGTGCCATCAGCGCCTTGGAGGGGCGGAATAATTCACCCCTCCACTTT
few	NA	TRBV12-3/TRBV12-4	TRBJ2-1	CASRGGTRSYNEQFF	TGTGCCAGCAGAGGGGGGACTCGCTCCTACAATGAGCAGTTCTTC
few	NA	TRBV6-5	TRBJ2-3	CASSPNPGDHTQYF	TGTGCCAGCAGCCCCAACCCGGGGGACCATACGCAGTATTTT
NA	NA	TRBV27	TRBJ1-5	CASSPGTLTVQPQHF	TGTGCCAGCAGTCCCGGGACGCTCACAGTTCAGCCCCAGCATTTT
few	NA	TRBV7-3	TRBJ1-3	CASSLTAFPGMSGNTIYF	TGTGCCAGCAGCTTAACTGCATTTCCAGGGATGTCTGGAAACACCATATATTTT
few	NA	TRBV27	TRBJ2-7	CASSPWGSGYEQYF	TGTGCCAGCAGTCCCTGGGGGAGCGGCTACGAGCAGTACTTC
NA	NA	TRBV29-1	TRBJ2-1	CSGGQPTYNEQFF	TGCAGCGGAGGACAGCCGACCTACAATGAGCAGTTCTTC
NA	TRBD1	TRBV12-3/TRBV12-4	TRBJ2-1	CASSLRTGTNEQFF	TGTGCCAGCAGTCTCAGGACAGGGACGAATGAGCAGTTCTTC
NA	TRBD1	TRBV7-9	TRBJ1-2	CASSSGTGSVNYGYTF	TGTGCCAGCAGCTCCGGGACAGGCTCTGTTAACTATGGCTACACCTTC
few	NA	TRBV4-3	TRBJ1-2	CASSQDRAGVGYTF	TGCGCCAGCAGCCAAGATAGGGCAGGGGTCGGCTACACCTTC
NA	TRBD1	TRBV9	TRBJ2-7	CASSVGTGSAYEQYF	TGTGCCAGCAGCGTAGGGACAGGGTCTGCCTACGAGCAGTACTTC
NA	NA	TRBV7-9	TRBJ1-1	CASSRGEGTTEAFF	TGTGCCAGCAGCCGCGGTGAGGGAACCACTGAAGCTTTCTTT
NA	NA	TRBV24-1	TRBJ2-3	CATTAGSTDTQYF	TGTGCCACCACGGCAGGGAGCACAGATACGCAGTATTTT
few	NA	TRBV10-3	TRBJ2-6	CAISELEYILTF	TGTGCCATCAGTGAACTGGAGTACATCCTGACTTTC
few	TRBD2	TRBV12-3/TRBV12-4	TRBJ2-1	CATGTSVYNEQFF	TGTGCCACGGGGACTAGCGTTTACAATGAGCAGTTCTTC
few	NA	TRBV7-2	TRBJ2-7	CASSIADWYEQYF	TGTGCCAGCAGCATAGCGGATTGGTACGAGCAGTACTTC
NA	NA	TRBV29-1	TRBJ1-2	CSVLWTTADGYTF	TGCAGCGTTTTATGGACAACCGCCGATGGCTACACCTTC
few	NA	TRBV12-3/TRBV12-4	TRBJ1-1	CASSFFGHTEAFF	TGTGCCAGCAGTTTCTTCGGCCACACTGAAGCTTTCTTT
few	NA	TRBV14	TRBJ2-7	CASSQTRGAYEQYF	TGTGCCAGCAGCCAAACAAGGGGCGCGTACGAGCAGTACTTC
few	NA	TRBV2	TRBJ2-7	CASSAGGFYEQYF	TGTGCCAGCAGTGCAGGCGGTTTCTACGAGCAGTACTTC
few	TRBD2	TRBV27	TRBJ2-1	CASSLSVWASGRENEQFF	TGTGCCAGCAGTTTATCGGTTTGGGCTAGCGGGAGAGAAAATGAGCAGTTCTTC
many	TRBD1	TRBV5-1	TRBJ2-5	CASSTGQGIKETQYF	TGCGCCAGCAGCACGGGACAGGGGATTAAGGAGACCCAGTACTTC
few	NA	TRBV7-9	TRBJ2-5	CASSLGGSGSQYF	TGTGCCAGCAGCTTAGGCGGTTCGGGGAGCCAGTACTTC
NA	NA	TRBV5-6	TRBJ2-3	CASSLVGVAQYF	TGTGCCAGCAGCTTGGTCGGAGTTGCGCAGTATTTT
medium-sized	TRBD1	TRBV12-3/TRBV12-4	TRBJ2-7	CASSLGTGDEQYF	TGTGCCAGCAGTCTCGGGACAGGGGACGAGCAGTACTTC
few	TRBD1	TRBV9	TRBJ1-2	CASSLAVGGSGYTF	TGTGCCAGCAGCCTAGCGGTAGGGGGCTCTGGCTACACCTTC
NA	TRBD1	TRBV10-3	TRBJ1-1	CAIRPGQGYTEAFF	TGTGCCATCAGGCCGGGACAGGGGTACACTGAAGCTTTCTTT
NA	TRBD1	TRBV27	TRBJ2-1	CASAGTAVDEQFF	TGTGCCAGTGCCGGGACAGCCGTCGATGAGCAGTTCTTC
few	NA	TRBV20-1	TRBJ2-3	CSARDGTPTDTQYF	TGCAGTGCTAGAGATGGGACCCCCACAGATACGCAGTATTTT
many	NA	TRBV7-9	TRBJ2-3	CASSGLAGADTQYF	TGTGCCAGCAGCGGTCTGGCAGGGGCAGATACGCAGTATTTT
NA	NA	TRBV7-2	TRBJ2-3	CASSPGPVRVIGADTQYF	TGTGCCAGCAGCCCGGGACCGGTTCGGGTCATTGGGGCAGATACGCAGTATTTT
few	NA	TRBV5-1	TRBJ2-5	CASSLAAGSETQYF	TGCGCCAGCAGCTTGGCCGCAGGATCAGAGACCCAGTACTTC
few	NA	TRBV7-6	TRBJ1-4	CASSLSSQGPANEKLFF	TGTGCCAGCAGCTTAAGTTCGCAGGGCCCGGCTAATGAAAAACTGTTTTTT
NA	TRBD2	TRBV5-1	TRBJ2-1	CASRLPGGYNEQFF	TGCGCCAGCAGGCTACCGGGGGGCTACAATGAGCAGTTCTTC
NA	NA	TRBV20-1	TRBJ1-3	CSDSGGRGGNTIYF	TGCAGTGATTCTGGGGGGCGCGGTGGAAACACCATATATTTT
few	TRBD1	TRBV7-9	TRBJ1-6	CASSLDRGPSPLHF	TGTGCCAGCAGCTTGGACAGGGGTCCCTCACCCCTCCACTTT
few	TRBD2	TRBV27	TRBJ2-1	CASSFWPGTSGRGDEQFF	TGTGCCAGCAGTTTTTGGCCCGGGACTAGCGGGAGAGGGGATGAGCAGTTCTTC
NA	NA	TRBV10-3	TRBJ2-7	CAIREQGDRHEQYF	TGTGCCATCAGGGAACAGGGAGACCGCCACGAGCAGTACTTC
few	TRBD1	TRBV4-3	TRBJ2-7	CASSQVGQGSYEQYF	TGCGCCAGCAGCCAAGTTGGACAGGGGTCCTACGAGCAGTACTTC
NA	NA	TRBV13	TRBJ2-3	CASSMSGIPDTQYF	TGTGCCAGCAGCATGAGCGGAATTCCAGATACGCAGTATTTT
few	TRBD1	TRBV19	TRBJ1-4	CASSMGQGILELFF	TGTGCCAGTAGTATGGGACAGGGGATCCTTGAACTGTTTTTT
few	TRBD2	TRBV11-2	TRBJ2-3	CASSTGWTSGTDTQYF	TGTGCCAGCAGCACTGGATGGACTAGCGGGACAGATACGCAGTATTTT
NA	NA	TRBV16	TRBJ2-7	CASSQSTGGYEQYF	TGTGCCAGCAGCCAATCCACAGGTGGCTACGAGCAGTACTTC
few	NA	TRBV29-1	TRBJ1-1	CSVVAGNTEAFF	TGCAGCGTTGTAGCTGGGAACACTGAAGCTTTCTTT
NA	NA	TRBV7-9	TRBJ1-2	CASSRGFYGYTF	TGTGCCAGCAGCCGGGGGTTCTATGGCTACACCTTC
many	TRBD1	TRBV4-1	TRBJ2-1	CASSQEPGQATSYNEQFF	TGCGCCAGCAGCCAAGAGCCAGGACAGGCAACCTCCTACAATGAGCAGTTCTTC
few	TRBD2	TRBV7-9	TRBJ2-1	CASTTREGPYNEQFF	TGTGCCAGCACGACTCGGGAGGGCCCCTACAATGAGCAGTTCTTC
few	NA	TRBV15	TRBJ2-2	CATSRERQGLSGELFF	TGTGCCACCAGCAGAGAGAGGCAGGGTTTGTCCGGGGAGCTGTTTTTT
many	NA	TRBV6-2/TRBV6-3	TRBJ2-2	CASSRASEDTGELFF	TGTGCCAGCAGTCGGGCTAGCGAGGACACCGGGGAGCTGTTTTTT
NA	TRBD1	TRBV7-9	TRBJ1-1	CASSPPPTGGYTEAFF	TGTGCCAGCAGTCCACCTCCCACAGGGGGTTACACTGAAGCTTTCTTT
few	NA	TRBV7-6	TRBJ2-7	CASSLGTNRYEQYF	TGTGCCAGCAGCTTAGGGACCAACCGTTACGAGCAGTACTTC
NA	NA	TRBV29-1	TRBJ2-7	CSVLSETNYEQYF	TGCAGCGTTTTGTCTGAAACAAACTACGAGCAGTACTTC
NA	NA	TRBV6-2/TRBV6-3	TRBJ2-7	CASKERDAGEQYF	TGTGCCAGTAAGGAGCGTGACGCAGGGGAGCAGTACTTC
few	NA	TRBV6-2/TRBV6-3	TRBJ1-5	CASSWTGGGNQPQHF	TGTGCCAGCAGTTGGACGGGGGGCGGCAATCAGCCCCAGCATTTT
NA	TRBD2	TRBV20-1	TRBJ2-7	CSAPILAGASYEQYF	TGCAGTGCACCAATACTAGCGGGAGCCTCCTACGAGCAGTACTTC